This T cell receptor beta chain emerged from a study of somatic mutations in cytotoxic T cells in rheumatoid arthritis. Study information: Nearly 100% purity was obtained when some V beta antibody-stained T-cell populations were flow-sorted; these included V beta1+ cells sequenced for TCRB.

The CDR3 runs 14 residues. The V gene lost 6 bases and the J gene lost 1 base, with 10 bases spanning the gap. The germline gives CDR1 MNHNS, CDR2 SASEGT. The data were produced by immunoSEQ multiplex PCR, yet TCRdb's version contains in-frame clones alone and is incomplete. The sample records 20,000 to 25,000 clones, more than 80% being singletons. The material sequenced was CD8+ T cells sorted from blood. The source of this sequence is an adult with rheumatoid arthritis. The chain couples TRBV6-1 to TRBJ1-5; weak D call: TRBD1 (6 bases). The CDR3 spells CASRNTGSNQPQHF. CDR3 sequence (DNA): TGTGCCAGCAGGAATACAGGGAGCAATCAGCCCCAGCATTTT.